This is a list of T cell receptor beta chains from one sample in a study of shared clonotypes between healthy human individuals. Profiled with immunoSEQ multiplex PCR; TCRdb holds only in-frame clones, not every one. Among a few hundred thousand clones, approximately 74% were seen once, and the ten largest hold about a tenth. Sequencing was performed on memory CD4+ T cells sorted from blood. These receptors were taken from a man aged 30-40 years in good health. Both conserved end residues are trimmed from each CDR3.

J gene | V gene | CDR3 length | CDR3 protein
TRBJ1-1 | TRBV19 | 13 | ASSIWRRENTEAF
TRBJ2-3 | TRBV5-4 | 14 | ASSLVGLAGQDTQY
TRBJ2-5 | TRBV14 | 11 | ASSLLGSGTQY
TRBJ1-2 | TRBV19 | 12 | ASEGPGGIFGYT
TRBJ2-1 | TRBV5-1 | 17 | ASSFPRELVGSSYNEQF
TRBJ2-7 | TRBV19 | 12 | ASRRSGRGYEQY
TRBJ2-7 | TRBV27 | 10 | ASSLQHGEQY
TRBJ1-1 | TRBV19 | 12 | ASRAGTVNTEAF
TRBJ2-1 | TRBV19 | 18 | ASSHPGLVVVNSSYNEQF
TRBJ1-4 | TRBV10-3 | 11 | ASAKGRGEKLF